The rows below give T cell receptor beta chains drawn from one sample of a study of regulatory T cells in long-lasting Graves disease. MiXCR, applied by TCRdb to the multiplex PCR reads, yields one record per CDR3 protein. The repertoire includes roughly 500,000 distinct CDR3 sequences, 13% of them detected once, and roughly 9.7% sits in the top ten. This sample was also put to use in a study of T cells in Graves' hyperthyroidism and ophthalmopathy.

The input for sequencing was peripheral blood mononuclear cells (PBMCs), taken at new diagnosis, from a patient treated with antithyroid drugs. The receptor set was obtained from a man younger than 40 with Graves disease. Each CDR3 is given with its conserved first and last residue. The order of the fields is V gene, D gene, clone size, J gene, CDR3 protein, CDR3 DNA. The D gene is left open where the match is weak. Expanded clones are given a class, and other clones once, few, many or no size at all.

TRBV3-1,-,many,TRBJ2-7,CASSQNPDRSYEQYF,TGTGCCAGCAGCCAGAACCCAGACCGATCCTACGAGCAGTACTTC
TRBV4-1,-,-,TRBJ1-2,CASSQQILDGYTF,TGCGCCAGCAGCCAACAGATTTTAGATGGCTACACCTTC
TRBV5-5,-,many,TRBJ2-2,CASSMDRVKVGELFF,TGTGCCAGCAGCATGGATCGGGTAAAGGTCGGGGAGCTGTTTTTT
TRBV7-3,-,few,TRBJ2-1,CASSLQKVSYNEQFF,TGTGCCAGCAGCCTCCAGAAGGTATCCTACAATGAGCAGTTCTTC
TRBV2,TRBD1,-,TRBJ2-3,CASSPGQEFSTDTQYF,TGTGCCAGCAGTCCGGGACAGGAGTTTAGCACAGATACGCAGTATTTT
TRBV12-3/TRBV12-4,TRBD2,many,TRBJ2-1,CASSGGLAGEYNEQFF,TGTGCCAGCAGTGGAGGACTAGCGGGAGAGTACAATGAGCAGTTCTTC
TRBV7-2,-,few,TRBJ2-3,CASSLRGWDTDTQYF,TGTGCCAGCAGCTTACGAGGGTGGGACACAGATACGCAGTATTTT
TRBV12-5,TRBD2,few,TRBJ2-7,CASVTTSGPSYEQYF,TGTGCTAGTGTTACGACTAGCGGGCCTTCCTACGAGCAGTACTTC
TRBV2,-,-,TRBJ2-1,CASSKGHEQFF,TGTGCCAGCAGTAAGGGGCATGAGCAGTTCTTC
TRBV10-3,-,many,TRBJ1-2,CAISEEFYGYTF,TGTGCCATCAGTGAGGAATTTTATGGCTACACCTTC
TRBV30,-,-,TRBJ1-1,CAWSVNSDTEAFF,TGTGCCTGGAGTGTAAACTCGGACACTGAAGCTTTCTTT
TRBV2,-,-,TRBJ2-5,CASSESGETQYF,TGTGCCAGCAGTGAAAGTGGGGAGACCCAGTACTTC
TRBV10-2,-,few,TRBJ1-6,CASRAPLDNSPLHF,TGCGCCAGCAGGGCCCCACTAGATAATTCACCCCTCCACTTT
TRBV20-1,-,-,TRBJ2-3,CSARAIPSTDTQYF,TGCAGTGCCCGGGCCATACCTAGCACAGATACGCAGTATTTT
TRBV5-1,TRBD2,many,TRBJ2-3,CASSLTRETQDTQYF,TGCGCCAGCAGCTTGACGCGGGAGACCCAAGATACGCAGTATTTT
TRBV10-3,-,many,TRBJ2-1,CAISESSASYNEQFF,TGTGCCATCAGTGAGTCTAGCGCGTCCTACAATGAGCAGTTCTTC
TRBV27,-,many,TRBJ1-5,CASSPPSGSNQPQHF,TGTGCCAGCAGTCCCCCATCTGGTAGCAATCAGCCCCAGCATTTT
TRBV12-3/TRBV12-4,TRBD2,-,TRBJ2-6,CASRAKAGPPSGANVLTF,TGTGCCAGCAGGGCGAAAGCGGGACCCCCTTCTGGGGCCAACGTCCTGACTTTC
TRBV27,TRBD1,many,TRBJ1-4,CASSFGQGGKLFF,TGTGCCAGCAGTTTCGGACAGGGGGGGAAACTGTTTTTT
TRBV6-2/TRBV6-3,TRBD1,many,TRBJ2-3,CASSFGTGDTDTQYF,TGTGCCAGCAGTTTCGGGACAGGGGACACAGATACGCAGTATTTT
TRBV12-3/TRBV12-4,-,many,TRBJ2-2,CASSQGRDTGELFF,TGTGCCAGCAGTCAGGGGCGGGACACCGGGGAGCTGTTTTTT
TRBV20-1,-,once,TRBJ1-5,CSASPPLESQPQHF,TGCAGTGCTTCCCCTCCTCTGGAGAGTCAGCCCCAGCATTTT
TRBV7-9,TRBD2,-,TRBJ2-1,CASSLTGTSGSHEQFF,TGTGCCAGCAGCTTGACCGGGACTAGCGGGAGCCATGAGCAGTTCTTC
TRBV11-2,-,many,TRBJ2-7,CASSLAGGSGYEQYF,TGTGCCAGCAGCTTAGCTGGGGGGAGCGGATACGAGCAGTACTTC
TRBV19,-,-,TRBJ1-1,CASSMAGVGTKAFF,TGTGCCAGTAGTATGGCCGGTGTAGGGACGAAAGCTTTCTTT
TRBV12-3/TRBV12-4,-,many,TRBJ2-7,CASSFGRRYYEQYF,TGTGCCAGCAGCTTCGGACGGAGATACTACGAGCAGTACTTC
TRBV29-1,-,-,TRBJ1-2,CSGAWAQDGYTF,TGCAGCGGGGCATGGGCTCAGGATGGCTACACCTTC
TRBV6-5,-,few,TRBJ1-6,CASSWGMDSPLHF,TGTGCCAGCAGTTGGGGGATGGATTCACCCCTCCACTTT
TRBV10-3,-,-,TRBJ2-3,CAIRETWAASPDTQDF,TGTGCCATCAGAGAGACTTGGGCGGCAAGCCCAGATACGCAGGATTTT
TRBV19,-,few,TRBJ2-1,CASSREAVKVNEQFF,TGTGCCAGTAGTCGTGAGGCAGTAAAAGTCAATGAGCAGTTCTTC
TRBV10-3,TRBD2,many,TRBJ2-2,CAISDREERYRELFF,TGTGCCATCAGCGATCGGGAGGAACGTTACCGGGAGCTGTTTTTT
TRBV19,TRBD1,many,TRBJ2-5,CASTRDRGETQYF,TGTGCCAGTACCCGGGACAGAGGCGAGACCCAGTACTTC
TRBV3-1,TRBD2,many,TRBJ2-3,CASSLTWDLAGITDTQYF,TGTGCCAGCAGCCTTACCTGGGATCTAGCGGGAATTACAGATACGCAGTATTTT
TRBV7-3,TRBD1,many,TRBJ2-3,CASSRTGDTDTQYF,TGTGCCAGCAGCCGGACAGGGGACACAGATACGCAGTATTTT
TRBV6-2/TRBV6-3,TRBD2,many,TRBJ2-1,CASSDGTSGRGEQFF,TGTGCCAGCAGTGATGGGACTAGCGGGAGAGGTGAGCAGTTCTTC
TRBV2,-,many,TRBJ2-5,CASSEFRDSQETQYF,TGTGCCAGCAGTGAATTCAGGGACTCACAAGAGACCCAGTACTTC
TRBV28,-,many,TRBJ1-1,CASSGGALRVFF,TGTGCCAGCAGTGGGGGGGCGCTTCGAGTTTTCTTT
TRBV12-3/TRBV12-4,-,many,TRBJ2-5,CASSRLLAETQYF,TGTGCCAGCAGTCGACTGCTCGCAGAGACCCAGTACTTC
TRBV10-3,-,many,TRBJ2-7,CAISESTYRAIRPYEQYF,TGTGCCATCAGTGAGTCGACTTACAGGGCGATAAGGCCCTACGAGCAGTACTTC
TRBV4-2,-,few,TRBJ2-7,CASSQATRQYF,TGTGCCAGCAGCCAAGCCACTAGGCAGTACTTC
TRBV14,-,-,TRBJ1-1,CASSQEGWGKVSAFF,TGTGCCAGCAGCCAAGAAGGATGGGGGAAGGTTTCGGCTTTCTTT
TRBV7-7,TRBD2,-,TRBJ2-2,CASSPFSGGSGTGELFF,TGTGCCAGCAGCCCCTTTTCTGGCGGGAGCGGAACCGGGGAGCTGTTTTTT
TRBV12-3/TRBV12-4,-,many,TRBJ1-3,CASSLGIAGNTIYF,TGTGCCAGCAGTTTAGGGATTGCTGGAAACACCATATATTTT
TRBV7-2,-,-,TRBJ1-2,CASTPPGFYGYTF,TGTGCCAGCACCCCCCCGGGGTTCTATGGCTACACCTTC
TRBV20-1,-,many,TRBJ2-2,CSAGERAVTGELFF,TGCAGTGCTGGGGAGCGGGCGGTCACCGGGGAGCTGTTTTTT
TRBV29-1,-,many,TRBJ2-3,CSVEVGVEGDTQYF,TGCAGCGTTGAAGTCGGGGTAGAGGGGGATACGCAGTATTTT
TRBV19,-,many,TRBJ1-1,CASSGGANTEAFF,TGTGCCAGCAGCGGAGGGGCGAACACTGAAGCTTTCTTT
TRBV10-3,TRBD2,-,TRBJ2-7,CAIRPGVAGSYEQYF,TGTGCCATCAGGCCCGGGGTAGCGGGCTCCTACGAGCAGTACTTC
TRBV7-2,-,many,TRBJ2-1,CASSWNYEQFF,TGTGCCAGCAGCTGGAACTATGAGCAGTTCTTC
TRBV4-1,-,many,TRBJ2-7,CASSQDPGNAYEQYF,TGCGCCAGCAGCCAAGATCCAGGGAACGCTTACGAGCAGTACTTC
TRBV25-1,TRBD2,few,TRBJ2-5,CASSEFSGTKETQYF,TGTGCCAGCAGTGAATTTAGCGGGACAAAAGAGACCCAGTACTTC
TRBV12-3/TRBV12-4,TRBD1,many,TRBJ1-5,CASSIQGQTSPNQPQHF,TGTGCCAGCAGCATCCAGGGACAGACTAGCCCAAATCAGCCCCAGCATTTT
TRBV5-1,-,-,TRBJ2-2,CASSLAPSVDTGELFF,TGCGCCAGCAGCTTGGCCCCTAGCGTGGACACCGGGGAGCTGTTTTTT
TRBV6-1,TRBD2,few,TRBJ2-7,CASSELAGGHYEQYF,TGTGCCAGCAGTGAACTAGCGGGAGGGCACTACGAGCAGTACTTC
TRBV20-1,TRBD2,few,TRBJ2-1,CSARGLAGSNEQFF,TGCAGTGCCCGAGGACTAGCGGGTTCCAATGAGCAGTTCTTC
TRBV11-2,-,many,TRBJ2-2,CAGIAGTGELFF,TGTGCCGGGATCGCGGGCACCGGGGAGCTGTTTTTT
TRBV20-1,TRBD2,few,TRBJ2-1,CSARGTSGIEVQFF,TGCAGTGCTAGAGGGACTAGCGGGATTGAGGTGCAGTTCTTC